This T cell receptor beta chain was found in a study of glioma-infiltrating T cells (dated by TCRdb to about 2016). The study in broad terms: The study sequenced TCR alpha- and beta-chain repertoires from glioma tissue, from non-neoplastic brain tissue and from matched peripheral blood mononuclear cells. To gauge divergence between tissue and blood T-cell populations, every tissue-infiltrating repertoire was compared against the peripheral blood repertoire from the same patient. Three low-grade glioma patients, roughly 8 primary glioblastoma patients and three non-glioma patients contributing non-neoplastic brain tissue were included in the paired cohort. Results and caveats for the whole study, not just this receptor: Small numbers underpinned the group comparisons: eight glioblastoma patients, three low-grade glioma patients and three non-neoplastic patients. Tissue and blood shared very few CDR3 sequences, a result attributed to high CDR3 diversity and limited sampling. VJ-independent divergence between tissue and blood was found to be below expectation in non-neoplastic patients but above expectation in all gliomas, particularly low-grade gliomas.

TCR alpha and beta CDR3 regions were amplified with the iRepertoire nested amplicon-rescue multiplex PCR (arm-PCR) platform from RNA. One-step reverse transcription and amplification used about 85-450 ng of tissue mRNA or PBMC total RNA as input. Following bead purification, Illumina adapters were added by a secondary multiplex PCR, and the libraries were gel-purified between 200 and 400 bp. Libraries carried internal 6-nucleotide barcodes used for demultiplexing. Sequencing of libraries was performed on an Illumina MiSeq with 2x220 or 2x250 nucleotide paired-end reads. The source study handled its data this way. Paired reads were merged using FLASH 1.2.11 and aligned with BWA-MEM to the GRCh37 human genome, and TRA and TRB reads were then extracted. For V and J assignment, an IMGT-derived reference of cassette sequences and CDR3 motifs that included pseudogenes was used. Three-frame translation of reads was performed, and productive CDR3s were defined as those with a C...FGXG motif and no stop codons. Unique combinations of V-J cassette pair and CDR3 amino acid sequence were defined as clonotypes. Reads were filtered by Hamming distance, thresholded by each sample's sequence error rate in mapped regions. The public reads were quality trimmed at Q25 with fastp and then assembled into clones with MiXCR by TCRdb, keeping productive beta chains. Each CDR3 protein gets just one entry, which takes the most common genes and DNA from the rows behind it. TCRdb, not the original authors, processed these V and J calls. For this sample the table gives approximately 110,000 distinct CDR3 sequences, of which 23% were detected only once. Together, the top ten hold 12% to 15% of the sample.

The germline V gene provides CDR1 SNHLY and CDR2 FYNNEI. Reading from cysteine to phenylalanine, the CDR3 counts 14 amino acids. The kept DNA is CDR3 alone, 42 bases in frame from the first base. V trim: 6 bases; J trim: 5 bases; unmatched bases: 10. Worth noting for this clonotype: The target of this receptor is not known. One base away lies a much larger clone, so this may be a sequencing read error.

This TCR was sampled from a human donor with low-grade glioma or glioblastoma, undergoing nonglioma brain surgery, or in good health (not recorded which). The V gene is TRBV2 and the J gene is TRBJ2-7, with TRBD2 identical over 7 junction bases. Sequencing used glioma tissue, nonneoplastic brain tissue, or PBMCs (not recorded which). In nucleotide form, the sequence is TGTGCCAGCAGCTCCGGGACTACACCGCACGAGCAGTACTTC. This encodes CASSSGTTPHEQYF.